This T cell receptor (beta chain) emerged from a study of T cell repertoires and HLA-DP antigens. Study-wide background: Transduced HeLa cells presented HLA-DP to CD4+ T cells.

Concerning this clone: The antigen is unknown.

Trimming removed 5 bases from V and 5 bases from J, with 19 bases in between. CDR3 length: 15 amino acids. CDR1 is SGHDT, CDR2 YYEEEE, per germline. Produced via immunoSEQ multiplex PCR; TCRdb's table is partial and in-frame only. There are roughly 120,000 clones in the sample; approximately 92% occur only once, and less than 0.35% lies in the top ten. The chain has TRBV5-6 and TRBJ1-2; D may be TRBD1 (6 bases). The clonotype originates from a young woman in good health and CMV-seronegative. The specimen was CD4+ T cells from PBMCs. The CDR3 spells CASRNPQDRTYGYTF. CDR3 nucleotide sequence: TGTGCCAGCAGGAACCCCCAAGACAGGACATATGGCTACACCTTC. The variable domain in full, completed from reference TRBV5-6 and TRBJ1-2, reads DAGVTQSPTHLIKTRGQQVTLRCSPKSGHDTVSWYQQALGQGPQFIFQYYEEEERQRGNFPDRFSGHQFPNYSSELNVNALLLGDSALYLCASRNPQDRTYGYTFGSGTRLTVV.